This is a list of T cell receptor beta chains from one sample in a study of patients and donors after allogeneic stem cell transplantation. TCRdb reprocessed the RT-PCR reads via MiXCR and lists one record per CDR3 protein. Of 200,000 to 250,000 distinct CDR3 sequences in the sample, around 40% are singletons; the top ten hold under 14%. Sequenced material: blood, either unsorted or a sorted T cell fraction (not recorded which). The receptors here all came from a human donor who was either an allogeneic HSCT recipient or a stem cell or donor lymphocyte infusion donor (not recorded which). It is not recorded whose cells these are; they may come from a transplant donor. Each CDR3 is given with its conserved first and last residue. D genes are given only for firm matches. Size is stated for part of the rows, as once, few or many counts, or as a class when the clone is expanded.

V	J	D	size	CDR3	DNA
TRBV7-2	TRBJ1-1	.	.	CASSLPSGGTNTEAFF	TGTGCCAGCAGCCTCCCCTCGGGGGGTACGAACACTGAAGCTTTCTTT
TRBV28	TRBJ1-2	.	few	CASSLKWYGYTF	TGTGCCAGCAGTTTAAAGTGGTATGGCTACACCTTC
TRBV2	TRBJ2-5	.	.	CASSESGETQYF	TGTGCCAGCAGTGAAAGCGGAGAGACCCAGTACTTC
TRBV6-6	TRBJ2-7	TRBD2	.	CASSTHDGGAWEQYF	TGTGCCAGCAGTACCCATGACGGGGGGGCCTGGGAGCAGTACTTC
TRBV29-1	TRBJ2-7	.	.	CSVVVRSYEQYF	TGCAGCGTTGTGGTCAGATCCTACGAGCAGTACTTC
TRBV9	TRBJ1-1	.	.	CASSAGLSNTEAFF	TGTGCCAGCAGCGCAGGACTCTCGAACACTGAAGCTTTCTTT
TRBV30	TRBJ1-1	.	few	CAWIWGRNTEAFF	TGTGCCTGGATCTGGGGGCGGAACACTGAAGCTTTCTTT
TRBV24-1	TRBJ1-2	.	few	CATSDPPGGTQGYTF	TGTGCCACCAGTGATCCCCCAGGAGGGACTCAAGGCTACACCTTC
TRBV7-9	TRBJ1-1	.	few	CASSHPLVGTEAFF	TGTGCCAGCAGCCATCCCCTAGTGGGCACTGAAGCTTTCTTT
TRBV27	TRBJ1-1	TRBD1	.	CASRLQGRRTEAFF	TGTGCCAGCAGGCTACAGGGGAGGAGGACTGAAGCTTTCTTT
TRBV7-9	TRBJ1-2	.	few	CASSITPPDRNYGYTF	TGTGCCAGCAGCATTACCCCCCCCGACAGGAACTATGGCTACACCTTC
TRBV5-6	TRBJ1-3	TRBD1	.	CASSFGTDGNTIYF	TGTGCCAGCAGCTTCGGGACAGATGGAAACACCATATATTTT
TRBV5-5	TRBJ1-2	.	.	CASSLPGPLFYGYTF	TGTGCCAGCAGCTTACCGGGACCATTATTCTATGGCTACACCTTC
TRBV10-2	TRBJ2-7	.	.	CASSTGRSEQYF	TGCGCCAGCAGTACAGGGCGCTCCGAGCAGTACTTC
TRBV12-3/TRBV12-4	TRBJ1-1	.	few	CASSLHATNTEAFF	TGTGCCAGCAGTTTACACGCGACGAACACTGAAGCTTTCTTT
TRBV2	TRBJ1-1	.	.	CASSLTGRLNSEAFF	TGTGCCAGCAGCCTGACAGGAAGATTGAACTCTGAAGCTTTCTTT
TRBV5-5	TRBJ2-7	TRBD1	.	CASSPRTGTTNEQYF	TGTGCCAGCAGCCCCCGGACAGGGACAACGAACGAGCAGTACTTC
TRBV6-5	TRBJ2-5	.	.	CASRGDFPAEETQYF	TGTGCCAGCAGGGGGGACTTCCCCGCAGAAGAGACCCAGTACTTC
TRBV11-2	TRBJ2-6	.	.	CASSLDPVSVGANVLTF	TGTGCCAGCAGCTTAGATCCCGTGTCAGTGGGGGCCAACGTCCTGACTTTC
TRBV5-6	TRBJ1-6	.	.	CASSPNPGHVGSPLHF	TGTGCCAGCAGCCCCAATCCAGGGCATGTTGGATCACCCCTCCACTTT
TRBV6-1	TRBJ2-3	.	.	CASSRAQGTDTQYF	TGTGCCAGCAGCAGGGCCCAGGGCACAGATACGCAGTATTTT
TRBV5-1	TRBJ1-1	.	few	CASSGGGSSNTEAFF	TGCGCCAGCAGCGGGGGTGGCTCCTCGAACACTGAAGCTTTCTTT
TRBV5-1	TRBJ1-1	.	.	CASSARTGENTEAFF	TGCGCCAGCAGCGCACGGACGGGAGAGAACACTGAAGCTTTCTTT
TRBV29-1	TRBJ1-1	TRBD1	.	CSVDRVRAFF	TGCAGCGTCGACAGGGTGAGGGCTTTCTTT
TRBV7-8	TRBJ1-4	TRBD1	.	CASSLGRGWQGEWNNEKLFF	TGTGCCAGCAGCTTAGGAAGAGGGTGGCAGGGGGAGTGGAATAATGAAAAACTGTTTTTT
TRBV29-1	TRBJ2-7	TRBD1	.	CSVVQGISYEQYF	TGCAGCGTTGTACAGGGGATATCCTACGAGCAGTACTTC
TRBV5-1	TRBJ2-3	TRBD2	.	CASSLQPGLVLDTQYF	TGCGCCAGCAGCTTGCAGCCGGGACTAGTTCTAGATACGCAGTATTTT
TRBV25-1	TRBJ2-4	TRBD1	.	CASSDPGQGLGKNIQYF	TGTGCCAGCAGTGATCCGGGACAGGGGCTAGGCAAAAACATTCAGTACTTC
TRBV9	TRBJ1-2	.	once	CASSTGPRDYGYTF	TGTGCCAGCAGCACCGGGCCACGGGACTATGGCTACACCTTC
TRBV20-1	TRBJ2-7	TRBD1	.	CSGLPGGLTYEQYF	TGCAGTGGTCTACCAGGGGGTCTCACCTACGAGCAGTACTTC
TRBV5-1	TRBJ2-2	.	.	CASSLYGGMNTGELFF	TGCGCCAGCAGCTTGTATGGGGGGATGAACACCGGGGAGCTGTTTTTT
TRBV20-1	TRBJ2-6	TRBD1	.	CSAAGTGKGANVLTF	TGCAGTGCCGCCGGGACAGGGAAGGGGGCCAACGTCCTGACTTTC
TRBV28	TRBJ1-1	.	.	CASSLIHAEAFF	TGTGCCAGCAGTTTAATACATGCTGAAGCTTTCTTT
TRBV27	TRBJ1-5	.	.	CASSPRVPLVDSNQPQHF	TGTGCCAGCAGCCCCAGGGTTCCCCTAGTCGATAGCAATCAGCCCCAGCATTTT
TRBV6-6	TRBJ1-1	.	few	CASSHLDEFPTFMNTEAFF	TGTGCCAGCAGTCATCTTGACGAATTCCCTACCTTCATGAACACTGAAGCTTTCTTT
TRBV20-1	TRBJ1-4	TRBD1	few	CSASQGVGEKLFF	TGCAGTGCTAGCCAGGGGGTTGGTGAAAAACTGTTTTTT
TRBV5-1	TRBJ2-1	TRBD1	.	CASRAPYSGQGNEQFF	TGCGCCAGCAGGGCCCCGTATTCGGGACAGGGCAATGAGCAGTTCTTC
TRBV20-1	TRBJ2-1	.	.	CSARGAFF	TGCAGTGCACGGGGGGCGTTCTTC
TRBV15	TRBJ1-1	.	.	CATSRAEGIEAFF	TGTGCCACCAGCAGAGCGGAGGGCATTGAAGCTTTCTTT